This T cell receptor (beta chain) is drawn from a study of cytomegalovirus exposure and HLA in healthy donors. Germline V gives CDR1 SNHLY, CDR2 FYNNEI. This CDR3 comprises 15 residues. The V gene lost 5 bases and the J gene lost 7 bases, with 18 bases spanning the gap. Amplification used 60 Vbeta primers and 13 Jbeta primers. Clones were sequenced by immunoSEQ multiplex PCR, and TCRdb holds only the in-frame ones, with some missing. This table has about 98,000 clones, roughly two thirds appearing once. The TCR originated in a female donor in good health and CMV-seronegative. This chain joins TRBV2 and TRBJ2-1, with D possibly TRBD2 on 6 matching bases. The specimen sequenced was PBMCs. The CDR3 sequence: CASSPRVTAGNEQFF. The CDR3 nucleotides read TGTGCCAGCAGTCCCAGGGTAACTGCGGGGAATGAGCAGTTCTTC.